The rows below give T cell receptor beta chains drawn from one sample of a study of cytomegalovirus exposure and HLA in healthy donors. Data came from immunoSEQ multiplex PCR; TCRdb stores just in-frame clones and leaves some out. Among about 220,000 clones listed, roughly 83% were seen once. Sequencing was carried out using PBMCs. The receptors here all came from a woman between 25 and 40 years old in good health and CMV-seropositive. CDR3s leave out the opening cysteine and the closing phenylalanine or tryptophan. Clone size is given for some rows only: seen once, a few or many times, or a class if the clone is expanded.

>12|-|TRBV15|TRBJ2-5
ATTPRDIDETQY
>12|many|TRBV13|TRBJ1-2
ASSLGQGALGYT
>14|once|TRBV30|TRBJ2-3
AWINRAMRSTDTQY
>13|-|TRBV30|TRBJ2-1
AWSVGNFLSNEQF
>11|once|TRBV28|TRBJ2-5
ASKTAGGETQY
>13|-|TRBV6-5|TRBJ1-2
ASGRVRGSAYGYT
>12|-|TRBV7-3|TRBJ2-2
ASSQTSSTGELF
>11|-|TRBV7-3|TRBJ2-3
ASSLTFEDTQY
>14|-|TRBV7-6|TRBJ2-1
ASSSGTRSFTDEQF
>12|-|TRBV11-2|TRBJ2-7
ASRAGTGLYEQY
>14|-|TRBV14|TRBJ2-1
ASSQGRGYSYNEQF
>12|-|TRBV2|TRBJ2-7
ASRAGTGGYEQY
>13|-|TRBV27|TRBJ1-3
ASSLRRGVQNTIY
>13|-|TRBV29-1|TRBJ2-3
SVAGQGLSTDTQY
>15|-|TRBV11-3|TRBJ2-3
ASSLGGTSGSSDTQY
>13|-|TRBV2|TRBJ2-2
ASSEAEADTGELF
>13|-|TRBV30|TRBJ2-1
AWSPTSTLDNEQF
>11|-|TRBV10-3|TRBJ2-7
AISLEQGDEQY
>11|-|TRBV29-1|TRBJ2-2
SVDFGNTGELF
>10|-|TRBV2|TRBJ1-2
ASSGTFYGYT
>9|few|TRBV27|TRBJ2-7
ASTAGKEQY
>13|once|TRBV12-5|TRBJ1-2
ASGRGDRENYGYT
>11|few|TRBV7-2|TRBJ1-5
ASSLEGLQPQH